This T cell receptor (beta chain) came from a study of beta chain features in type 1 diabetes (dated by TCRdb to between 2018 and 2020). In the study overall: Patients and healthy donors did not differ in mean age, gender distribution, total cell number or subset yield. Across all samples, about 110 million sorted cells were examined, and cell number per subset correlated strongly with RNA yield. Naive and central memory subsets were obtained from all 28 donors, but regulatory and stem cell-like memory subsets were isolated from only 8 patients and about 8 healthy donors. The study compared TCRB repertoires of sorted circulating CD4+ T cell subsets between recently diagnosed type 1 diabetes patients and matched healthy donors. What the study reported, not specific to this receptor: Because cDNA rather than genomic DNA was sequenced, highly expressing activated cells could have been over-represented, although no difference in activation and CD3 levels was found between groups. HLA sub-analyses involved small numbers of individuals, so any influence of HLA type on TCRB rearrangement remained unresolved. PCR might favor shorter templates, but patient and control samples were amplified and corrected together, so any skew would affect both groups equally. Naive, central memory and regulatory TCRB repertoires appeared to be more similar among patients than among healthy donors. Fewer insertions and more nucleotide deletions at VDJ recombination sites were observed in patients with type 1 diabetes, implying thymic rearrangement abnormalities. Type 1 diabetes patients showed a moderate but significant shortening of TCRB CDR3 length in all four CD4+ subsets.

From each donor, a single peripheral blood sample of about 120 mL on average was drawn into heparinised tubes. Naive, central memory, regulatory and stem cell-like memory CD4+ T cells were sorted on a BD FACSAria II using a panel including CD45RO, CCR7, CD25, CD127, CD95 and CD27. Every sorted population had a purity above 95%. PBMCs were separated immediately by Lymphoprep density gradient centrifugation and were stained directly, without being cultured. So that batch effects would be minimized, each experiment stained and sorted samples in pairs, pairing one healthy donor with one patient. The High Capacity cDNA Reverse Transcription Kit was used to reverse transcribe all of the isolated RNA, meaning that expressed TCRB transcripts were what got sequenced. Deep immunoSEQ sequencing was performed on naive, central memory and regulatory T cell samples, with an average of about 4 million total reads per sample. After sorted cells were lysed in RLT buffer, RNA was extracted with DNase-treated RNeasy Micro or Mini kits, with the choice depending on cell number. Each cell subset was processed on its own to prevent cross-contamination, while patient and healthy donor samples were processed together. TCRB sequences were amplified from cDNA with the immunoSEQ multiplex PCR, producing 87-bp fragments spanning the CDR3 region. Sequencing of the amplicons was performed on the Illumina HiSeq platform. Per the authors' processing: PCR bias was computationally corrected using synthetic template baselines, reads within Hamming distance 2 were collapsed, and singletons that could not be merged were discarded. By aligning reads against IMGT, V, D and J genes, CDR3 length, and insertions or deletions at six rearrangement sites were assigned. Within each subset, clonotype counts were normalized to sorted cell number, and only after that were true diversity and Gini coefficients computed with the tcR R package. Repertoire sharing was quantified using the overlap coefficient calculated on TCRB nucleotide sequences. TCRdb retrieved this table from immuneACCESS and kept in-frame rearrangements only. Not all clones are present; in checked studies, unresolved V genes account for under half, and no reason is known for the remainder. V, J and clone size are taken as reported in that table, and D and trimming were inferred from the DNA itself. The table for this sample lists about 160,000 clones; 6.5% to 10% of them were counted only once. The top ten clones comprise around 0.5% of the sample.

A word on this clone: What this receptor recognizes is not known. No per-base quality is available; no much larger clone lies one base away.

V is cut by 4 bases and J by 1 base, and the space between the germline ends is 9 bases. Reading from cysteine to phenylalanine, the CDR3 counts 14 amino acids. The read is trimmed to its CDR3 DNA, 42 bases read in frame from base 1. From the germline V gene, CDR1 is SGHDT and CDR2 is YYEEEE. Sequencing was carried out using central memory CD4+ T cells from blood. This sequence originates from a woman under 30 with type 1 diabetes. The chain is assembled from TRBV5-6 and TRBJ1-5, and possibly TRBD1, on 6 matching bases. Here the CDR3 is given as CASSLGQSNQPQHF. The nucleotide sequence reads TGTGCCAGCAGCCTAGGACAGAGCAATCAGCCCCAGCATTTT.